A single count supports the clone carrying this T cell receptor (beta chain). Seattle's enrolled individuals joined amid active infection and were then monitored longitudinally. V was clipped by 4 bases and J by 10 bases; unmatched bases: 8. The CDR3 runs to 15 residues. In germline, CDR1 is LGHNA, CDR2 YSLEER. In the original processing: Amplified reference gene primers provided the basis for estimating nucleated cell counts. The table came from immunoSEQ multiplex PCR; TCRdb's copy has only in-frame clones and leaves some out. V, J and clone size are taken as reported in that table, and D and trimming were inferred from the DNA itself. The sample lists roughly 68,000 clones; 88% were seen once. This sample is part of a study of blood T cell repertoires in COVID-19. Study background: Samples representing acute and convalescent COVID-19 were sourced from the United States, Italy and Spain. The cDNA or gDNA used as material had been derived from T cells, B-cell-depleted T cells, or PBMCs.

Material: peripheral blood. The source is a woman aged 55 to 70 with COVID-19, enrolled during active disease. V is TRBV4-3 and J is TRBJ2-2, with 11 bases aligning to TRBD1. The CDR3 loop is CASSPRDRGFEELFF. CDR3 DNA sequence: TGCGCCAGCAGCCCCCGGGACAGGGGGTTCGAGGAGCTGTTTTTT.